What follows is one T cell receptor beta chain and its context. Its antigen is unknown. Repertoires were generated with immunoSEQ multiplex PCR, while TCRdb's copy carries only in-frame clones and drops some. The sample lists about 2.4 million clones, 93% seen once, with 0.36% in the top ten. This CDR3 is 12 amino acids long. CDR1 SNHLY and CDR2 FYNNEI come from the germline V gene. V was pared by 4 bases and J by 6 bases, with 9 bases between. Researchers partitioned CD4+ cells into CD45RA+ naive and CD45RA-negative memory subsets. This sample was taken from a study of shared clonotypes between healthy human individuals. Broader study findings: Although depth was large, rarefaction showed that sequencing of the sorted subsets was incomplete.

The J gene is TRBJ1-2, the V gene TRBV2; D ambiguous. The sequenced material came from naive CD4+ T cells from PBMCs. Subset meaning: CD45RA+ positively selected. The clonotype originates from a man in his late teens or twenties in good health. Some clones in this sample may be carry-over from other donors' samples. CDR3 DNA: TGTGCCAGCAGTGTTATCGGTCATGGCTACACCTTC. This translates into CASSVIGHGYTF.